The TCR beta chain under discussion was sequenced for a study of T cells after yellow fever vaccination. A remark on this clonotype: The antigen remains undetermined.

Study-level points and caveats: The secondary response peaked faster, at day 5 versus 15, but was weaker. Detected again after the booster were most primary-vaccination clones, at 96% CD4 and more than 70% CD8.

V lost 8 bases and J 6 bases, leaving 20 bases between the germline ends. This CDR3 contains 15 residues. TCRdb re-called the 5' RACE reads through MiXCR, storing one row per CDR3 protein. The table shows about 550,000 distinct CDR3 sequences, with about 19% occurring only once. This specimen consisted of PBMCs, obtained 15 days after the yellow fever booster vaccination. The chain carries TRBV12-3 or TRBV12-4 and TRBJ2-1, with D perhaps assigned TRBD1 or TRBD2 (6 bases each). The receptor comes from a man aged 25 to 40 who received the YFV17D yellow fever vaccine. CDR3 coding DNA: TGTGCCAGCCAGAAAACAGGGAGGCTAAGCAATGAGCAGTTCTTC. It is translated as CASQKTGRLSNEQFF.